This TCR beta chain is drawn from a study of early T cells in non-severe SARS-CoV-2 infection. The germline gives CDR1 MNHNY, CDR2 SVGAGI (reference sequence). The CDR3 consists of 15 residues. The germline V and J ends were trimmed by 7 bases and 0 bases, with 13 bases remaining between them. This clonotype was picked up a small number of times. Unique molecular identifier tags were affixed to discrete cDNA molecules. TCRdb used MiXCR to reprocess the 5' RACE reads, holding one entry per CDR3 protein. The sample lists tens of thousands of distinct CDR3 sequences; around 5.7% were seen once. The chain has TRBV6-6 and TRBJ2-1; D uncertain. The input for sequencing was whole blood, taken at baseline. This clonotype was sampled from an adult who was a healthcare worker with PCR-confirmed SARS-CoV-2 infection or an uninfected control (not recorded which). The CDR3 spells CASKPIRSSYNEQFF. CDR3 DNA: TGTGCCAGCAAACCCATTCGTAGCTCCTACAATGAGCAGTTCTTC.